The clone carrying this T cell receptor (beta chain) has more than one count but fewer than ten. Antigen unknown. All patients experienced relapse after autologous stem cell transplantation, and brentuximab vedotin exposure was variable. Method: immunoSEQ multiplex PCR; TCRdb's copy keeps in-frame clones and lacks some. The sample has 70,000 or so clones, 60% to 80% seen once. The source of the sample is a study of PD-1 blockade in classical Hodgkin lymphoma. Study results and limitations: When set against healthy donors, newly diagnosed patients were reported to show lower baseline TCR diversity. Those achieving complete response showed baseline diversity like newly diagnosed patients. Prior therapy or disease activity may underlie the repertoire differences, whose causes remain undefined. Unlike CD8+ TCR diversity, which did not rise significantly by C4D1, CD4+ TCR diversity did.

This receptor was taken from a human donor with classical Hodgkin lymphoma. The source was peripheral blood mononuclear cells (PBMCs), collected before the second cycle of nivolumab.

The CDR3 here is CASSVRTGLPVNGYTF. CDR3 nucleotides: TGCGCCAGCAGTGTAAGGACAGGGTTGCCTGTGAATGGCTACACCTTC. This chain links TRBV5-1 with TRBJ1-2; 8 bases line up with TRBD1. V dropped 5 bases and J dropped 6; count of bases not matched to a gene: 15. Germline V gene data show CDR1 as SGHRS and CDR2 as YFSETQ. The CDR3 sequence is 16 residues long.